This TCR beta chain stems from a study of blood T cell repertoires in COVID-19. At the level of the study: The United States, Italy and Spain supplied acute and convalescent COVID-19 samples.

Original data processing: The authors estimated nucleated cell counts from reference gene primer amplification. The data were produced by immunoSEQ multiplex PCR, yet TCRdb's version contains in-frame clones alone and is incomplete. V and J calls and clone size follow that table, whereas D and trimming were derived from the DNA. This table holds approximately 100,000 clones, over 70% found once. This clone was detected once. Germline V gene data show CDR1 as SGHRS and CDR2 as YFSETQ. V was trimmed by 0 bases and J by 6 bases, leaving 6 bases between them. The length of the CDR3 is 13 residues. The sequenced sample was peripheral blood. This sequence originates from a man in his 70s with acute or convalescent COVID-19. The chain combines TRBV5-1 with TRBJ2-2, with D possibly TRBD2 on 5 matching bases. The CDR3 region is CASSLGESGELFF. CDR3 nucleotides: TGCGCCAGCAGCTTGGGGGAGTCCGGGGAGCTGTTTTTT.